Shown below are 15 T cell receptor beta chains from a single sample sequenced in a study of CXCR3-negative and CXCR3-positive naive CD8 T cells. Through 5' RACE with UMI labels, the TRB cDNA libraries were prepared. TCRdb reanalyzed the 5' RACE reads and collapses them to one entry per CDR3 protein, without DNA. This repertoire includes some 100,000 distinct CDR3 sequences. Findings and caveats of the study: CXCR3-expressing naive cells carried TRB CDR3s more hydrophobic than those of CXCR3-negative naive cells.

Antigens of these TCRs are unknown. Input material: naive CXCR3+ CD8+ T cells from blood. As for subset: CD45RO-CCR7+CD27+CD95- naive CD8+ T cells expressing CXCR3 (TNR3+). The receptors originated from a human donor in good health. Some clones in this sample may be carry-over from other donors' samples.

CDR3 sequence: CASSLGDNQETQYF. This chain links TRBV7-9 with TRBJ2-5; TCRdb picks TRBD1, but there is no DNA to check that call. The germline V gene encodes CDR1 SEHNR and CDR2 FQNEAQ (reference sequence). This CDR3 spans 14 amino acids.

This chain connects TRBV27 to TRBJ2-1; TCRdb reports TRBD1, a call that lacks DNA to check it against. Germline lookup yields CDR1 MNHEY and CDR2 SMNVEV (reference sequence). The CDR3 covers 16 residues. The CDR3 protein is CASSLGYRDRNNEQFF.

The chain links TRBV6-5 to TRBJ2-7; TCRdb gives TRBD2 as the D gene, but with no DNA this cannot be confirmed. This CDR3 has 13 amino acids. CDR1 MNHEY and CDR2 SVGAGI come from the germline V gene. CDR3 residues: CASSSKREYEQYF.

This chain uses TRBV20-1 with TRBJ2-6; TCRdb outputs TRBD1, but without DNA this stays unchecked. The CDR3 is made up of 13 amino acids. Germline V gene lookup returns CDR1 DFQATT and CDR2 SNEGSKA (reference sequence). The CDR3 region is CSVLGRTANVLTF.

CDR3: CASSLDRGTSTDTQYF. This chain links TRBV5-5 with TRBJ2-3; the TCRdb call, TRBD1, lacks DNA for checking. CDR3 length: 16 residues. The germline gives CDR1 SGHKS, CDR2 YYEKEE (reference sequence).

The chain couples TRBV27 to TRBJ2-1. This CDR3 is 14 amino acids long. Germline CDR1 and CDR2: MNHEY and SMNVEV (reference sequence). Here the CDR3 reads CASSPARSYNEQFF.

V is TRBV7-6 and J is TRBJ2-1; the D gene TCRdb calls, TRBD2, cannot be checked with no DNA. Germline loops: CDR1 SGHVS, CDR2 FNYEAQ. CDR3 length equals 17 residues. CDR3 loop: CASSLVTSGAGGNEQFF.

The rearrangement joins TRBV29-1 to TRBJ1-2. CDR1 is SQVTM and CDR2 is ANQGSEA in the germline V gene. This CDR3 contains 11 residues. CDR3: CSVDPNYGYTF.

The chain uses TRBV14 and TRBJ1-1; absent DNA, TCRdb's TRBD1 call cannot be checked. Germline values: CDR1 SGHDN, CDR2 FVKESK. The length of the CDR3 is 13 residues. The CDR3 loop is CASSQTGWTEAFF.

The chain combines TRBV6-5 with TRBJ2-2; there is no DNA to check the TCRdb D call of TRBD1. The CDR3 consists of 13 residues. The germline CDR1 and CDR2 sequences are MNHEY and SVGAGI. CDR3 protein: CASSYRTGGELFF.

The CDR3 protein is CASSWSVSGILEETQYF. The chain links TRBV12-3 or TRBV12-4 to TRBJ2-5; the D gene TCRdb calls, TRBD2, cannot be checked with no DNA. This CDR3 comprises 17 residues.

CDR3: CASSTGGWQETQYF. J is TRBJ2-5 and V is TRBV28; TCRdb's D call, TRBD1, is unchecked because there is no DNA. This CDR3 contains 14 residues. Germline assignment: CDR1 MDHEN and CDR2 SYDVKM.

This chain connects TRBV14 to TRBJ2-3; TCRdb returns TRBD2, unconfirmable since there is no DNA. Germline assignment: CDR1 SGHDN and CDR2 FVKESK. This CDR3 has 15 amino acids. CDR3 residues: CASSQVTSGSPTQYF.

The rearrangement uses TRBV7-9 and TRBJ2-1; TCRdb designates TRBD2, a call that cannot be tested without DNA. The CDR3 runs 23 residues. Germline CDR1 reads SEHNR; CDR2 reads FQNEAQ (reference sequence). The CDR3 spells CASSLRGGVASGNGHISYNEQFF.

The chain couples TRBV5-6 to TRBJ2-7; no DNA is available, so the TRBD1 call from TCRdb remains unchecked. This CDR3 is 14 amino acids long. In germline, CDR1 is SGHDT, CDR2 YYEEEE. The CDR3: CASSFGTDSYEQYF.